Ten or more counts support the clone carrying this TCR beta chain. Molecular barcoding with unique molecular identifiers was used for the TCRbeta library. TCRdb re-called the PCR reads through MiXCR, storing one row per CDR3 protein. There are 420,000 or so distinct CDR3 sequences in the sample; roughly a tenth occur only once, and approximately 5% lies in the top ten. There are 13 residues in the CDR3. The V gene's germline CDR1 is DFQATT and CDR2 SNEGSKA (reference sequence). Trimming removed 5 bases from V and 5 bases from J, with 15 bases in between. These data originate in a study of T-cell reconstitution after alpha-beta-depleted transplantation in children.

The chain is built from TRBV20-1 and TRBJ1-2; D gene ambiguous. The specimen comprised PBMCs from the stem cell graft donor, sampled from the stem cell graft. This sequence was found in a human donor who donated a stem cell graft to a child with acute myeloid leukemia. The DNA for the CDR3 is TGCAGTGCTCTGGCTCTAGGGCGGTATGGCTACACCTTC. Protein product: CSALALGRYGYTF.